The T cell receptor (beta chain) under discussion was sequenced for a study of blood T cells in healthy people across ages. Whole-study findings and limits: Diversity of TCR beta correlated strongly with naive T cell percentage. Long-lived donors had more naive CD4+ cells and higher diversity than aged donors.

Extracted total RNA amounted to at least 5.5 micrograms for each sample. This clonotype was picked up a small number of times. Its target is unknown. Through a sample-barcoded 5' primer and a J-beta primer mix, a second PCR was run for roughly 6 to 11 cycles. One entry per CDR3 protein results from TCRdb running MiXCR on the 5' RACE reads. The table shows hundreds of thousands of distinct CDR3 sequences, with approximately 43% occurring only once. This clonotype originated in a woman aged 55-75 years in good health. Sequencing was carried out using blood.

CDR3 sequence (DNA): TGTGCCACCAGCGCCGGGACAGGGAGAGAGCAGTACTTC. This sequence encodes CATSAGTGREQYF. This chain links TRBV24-1 with TRBJ2-5, with 9 positions matching TRBD1. After removal of 7 bases from V and 11 bases from J, the junction contained 10 bases not matched to a gene. This CDR3 comprises 13 residues. CDR1 is KGHDR and CDR2 is SFDVKD in the germline V gene.